This T cell receptor (beta chain) was documented in a study of blood T cell repertoires in COVID-19. The assay was immunoSEQ multiplex PCR, and TCRdb's table has in-frame clones only and misses some. The sample lists 120,000 to 150,000 clones, just under 85% occurring once. Germline V gene lookup returns CDR1 SGHRS and CDR2 YFSETQ. V gave up 4 bases and J gave up 0 bases; unmatched junction bases: 3. The CDR3 consists of 15 residues. Sequenced sample: peripheral blood. The clonotype was recovered from a woman between 40 and 55 years old with active or convalescent COVID-19. V gene TRBV5-1 combines with J gene TRBJ1-4, with 7 positions matching TRBD1. Here the CDR3 DNA reads TGCGCCAGCAGCGAGGGGACAGCAACTAATGAAAAACTGTTTTTT. Translating gives CASSEGTATNEKLFF.